The 14 T cell receptor beta chains listed next were all sequenced from one sample in a study of a mutant IDH1 vaccine in newly diagnosed glioma. As for time point: baseline, week 1 (first vaccination visit). Noted treatment: pre-vaccination baseline after standard-of-care therapy. Profiled with immunoSEQ multiplex PCR; TCRdb holds only in-frame clones, not every one. Among about 100,000 clones listed, roughly 77% were seen once. The sample here was PBMCs, taken from a glioma patient treated with radiotherapy, temozolomide or both. All receptors derive from a man aged 40-55 years with glioma.

The chain recombines TRBV5-6 with TRBJ2-5, with D possibly being TRBD2 (6 bases). CDR1 is SGHDT, CDR2 YYEEEE, per germline. The CDR3 is made up of 15 amino acids. The V end was cut by 2 bases, the J end by 0 bases, with 11 bases between. In DNA, the CDR3 is TGTGCCAGCAGCTTTAGCGGTTCGTACCAAGAGACCCAGTACTTC. This encodes CASSFSGSYQETQYF.

This rearrangement joins TRBV7-9 to TRBJ1-1; D gene unclear. Germline CDR1 is SEHNR and CDR2 is FQNEAQ (reference sequence). There are 15 residues in the CDR3. The V end was cut by 5 bases, the J end by 1 base, with 14 bases between. CDR3 sequence (DNA): TGTGCCAGCAGCCCTATCCGGACCGGGAACACTGAAGCTTTCTTT. Residues: CASSPIRTGNTEAFF.

The chain uses TRBV15 and TRBJ2-3; the D is unclear. V shed 0 bases and J shed 3 bases, with 1 base lying between them. CDR3 size: 12 residues. Germline lookup yields CDR1 LNHNV and CDR2 YYDKDF (reference sequence). CDR3 protein: CATSRETDTQYF. In nucleotides, the CDR3 is TGTGCCACCAGCAGAGAAACAGATACGCAGTATTTT.

The chain uses TRBV9 and TRBJ2-3; D perhaps matches TRBD2 (5 bases). Germline assignment: CDR1 SGDLS and CDR2 YYNGEE. V was pared by 1 base and J by 3 bases, with 12 bases between. CDR3 size: 15 residues. CDR3: CASSVTSGWTDTQYF. CDR3 nucleotide sequence: TGTGCCAGCAGCGTAACTAGTGGTTGGACAGATACGCAGTATTTT.

With respect to this clone: One end of the junction is discordant with germline, which a read error may explain. The V gene is TRBV7-7, the J gene TRBJ2-3; tentative D call: TRBD1 (6 bases). Germline-derived CDR1 and CDR2 are SSHAT and FNYEAQ (reference sequence). The CDR3 contains 15 residues. CDR3 region: CASSQGPSYTDTQYF. CDR3 bases: TGTGCTAGCAGCCAGGGGCCTTCCTACACAGATACGCAGTATTTT.

The rearrangement links TRBV18 to TRBJ1-1, with D hard to call. CDR1 KGHSH and CDR2 LQKENI come from the germline V gene. The ends were cut back, 6 bases at V and 5 bases at J, with 4 bases in the middle. The CDR3 covers 10 residues. CDR3 nucleotides: TGTGCCAGCTCGGGTACTGAAGCTTTCTTT. This codes for CASSGTEAFF.

The gene calls are TRBV6-1 and TRBJ2-7; TRBD2 agrees at 7 bases. Germline trimming cut 5 bases from V and 9 bases from J; bases unmatched to any gene: 7. Germline loops: CDR1 MNHNS, CDR2 SASEGT. The CDR3 is made up of 12 amino acids. CDR3 sequence reads: CASSSSGRGQYF. The CDR3 coding sequence is TGTGCCAGCAGTTCCTCGGGGAGGGGGCAGTACTTC.

The chain employs TRBV2 and TRBJ2-1; TRBD1 agrees at 9 bases. Germline V gene lookup returns CDR1 SNHLY and CDR2 FYNNEI. The V segment lost 7 bases and the J segment 9 bases; nucleotides outside the gene matches: 7. The CDR3 sequence is 13 residues long. The CDR3 nucleotides read TGTGCCAGCACTGGACAGGGGTACGGTGAGCAGTTCTTC. Its protein product is CASTGQGYGEQFF.

The gene calls are TRBV18 and TRBJ2-7; 8 positions match TRBD1. CDR3 size: 15 residues. The germline V gene has CDR1 KGHSH and CDR2 LQKENI. V shed 4 bases and J 3 bases; nucleotides not matched to a gene: 8. The CDR3 loop is CASSRTWTGIYEQYF. CDR3 sequence (DNA): TGTGCCAGCTCACGAACCTGGACAGGGATCTACGAGCAGTACTTC.

The chain links TRBV5-1 to TRBJ2-5; 9 positions agree with TRBD2. Germline V gene data show CDR1 as SGHRS and CDR2 as YFSETQ. V was pared by 4 bases and J by 3 bases, with 4 bases of the junction left unmatched. The CDR3 loop spans 14 amino acids. The CDR3: CASSTGLAEETQYF. The CDR3 coding sequence is TGCGCCAGCAGCACGGGACTAGCTGAAGAGACCCAGTACTTC.

Here the CDR3 reads CASSSTGTSGMEQYF. CDR3 in DNA: TGCGCCAGCAGCAGTACCGGGACTAGCGGTATGGAGCAGTACTTC. The chain joins TRBV5-1 to TRBJ2-7, with 11 positions matching TRBD2. V was pared by 4 bases and J by 7 bases, with 10 bases of the junction left unmatched. The CDR3 is made up of 15 amino acids. CDR1 is SGHRS, CDR2 YFSETQ, per germline.

The chain is built from TRBV10-3 and TRBJ1-3, with a tentative D call TRBD1 (5 bases). Trimming pared 4 bases from V and 2 bases from J, leaving 15 bases between. Germline loops: CDR1 ENHRY, CDR2 SYGVKD. This CDR3 has 16 residues. The CDR3 is CAISGRGQGTGNTIYF. CDR3 coding DNA: TGTGCCATCAGTGGCCGAGGGCAGGGAACTGGAAACACCATATATTTT.

This sequence joins TRBV6-1 and TRBJ2-3, with TRBD1 as a possible D gene (6 bases). V was trimmed by 1 base and J by 4 bases, leaving 12 bases between them. Looked up from germline, CDR1 is MNHNS and CDR2 is SASEGT. CDR3 length equals 15 residues. In DNA form, the CDR3 reads TGTGCCAGCAGTGAAGTCAGGGGACGGCCAGATACGCAGTATTTT. Translated, it gives CASSEVRGRPDTQYF.

The chain employs TRBV12-5 and TRBJ2-3; unclear D gene. CDR3 length: 15 residues. Germline CDR1 is LGHNT and CDR2 is FRNRAP. Trimming cost V 0 bases and J 4 bases, with 11 bases left between them. The CDR3 bases are TGTGCTAGTGGTTTGGTACTGCTCCGTGCAGATACGCAGTATTTT. Translated: CASGLVLLRADTQYF.